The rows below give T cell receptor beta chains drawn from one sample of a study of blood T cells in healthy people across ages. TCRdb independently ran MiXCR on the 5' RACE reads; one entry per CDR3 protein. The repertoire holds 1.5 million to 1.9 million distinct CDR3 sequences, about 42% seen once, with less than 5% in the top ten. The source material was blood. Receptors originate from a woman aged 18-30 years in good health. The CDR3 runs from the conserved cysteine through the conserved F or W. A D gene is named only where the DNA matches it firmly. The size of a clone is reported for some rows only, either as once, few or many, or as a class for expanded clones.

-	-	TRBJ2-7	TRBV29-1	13	TGCAGCGTCGAGGGTTTCGGAAACTACGAGCAGTACTTC	CSVEGFGNYEQYF
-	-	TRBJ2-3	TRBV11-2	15	TGTGCCAGCAGCCCTTGGCCCGAGAAGACAGATACGCAGTATTTT	CASSPWPEKTDTQYF
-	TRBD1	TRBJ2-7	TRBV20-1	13	TGCAGTGCTAATCGACAGGGGAACTACGAGCAGTACTTC	CSANRQGNYEQYF
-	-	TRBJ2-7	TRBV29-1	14	TGCAGCGTTGAAAGTTCCACGGACACCTACGAGCAGTACTTC	CSVESSTDTYEQYF
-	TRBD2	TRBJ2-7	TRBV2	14	TGTGCCAGCGCCGGGACTAGCTCCTACAATGAGCAGTACTTC	CASAGTSSYNEQYF
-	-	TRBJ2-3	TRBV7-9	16	TGTGCCAGCAGCTTAGGTACGGGGGCCGTCACAGATACGCAGTATTTT	CASSLGTGAVTDTQYF
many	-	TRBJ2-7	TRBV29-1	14	TGCAGCGTTGAAGGGGTCGACAGTGACTACGAGCAGTACTTC	CSVEGVDSDYEQYF
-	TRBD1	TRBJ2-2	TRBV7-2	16	TGTGCCAGCAGCACCGGGACAGGGGTGAACACCGGGGAGCTGTTTTTT	CASSTGTGVNTGELFF
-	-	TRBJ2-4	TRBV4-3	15	TGCGCCAGCAGCCAAGAGTGGGAGGACAGAAACATTCAGTACTTC	CASSQEWEDRNIQYF
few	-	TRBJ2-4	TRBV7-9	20	TGTGCCAGCAGCTTAGGCTGGGGTTTGGAGGGGGCCTTAGCCAAAAACATTCAGTACTTC	CASSLGWGLEGALAKNIQYF
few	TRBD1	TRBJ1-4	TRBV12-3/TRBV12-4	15	TGTGCCAGCAGTGATGGACAGGACGGTGATGAAAAACTGTTTTTT	CASSDGQDGDEKLFF
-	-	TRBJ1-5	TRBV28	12	TGTGCCGGGGGGACGGCGGGTTGGCCCCAGCATTTT	CAGGTAGWPQHF
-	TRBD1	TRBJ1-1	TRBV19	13	TGTGCCAGTAGTTGGGCAGGGGGGACTGAAGCTTTCTTT	CASSWAGGTEAFF
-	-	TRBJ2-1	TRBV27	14	TGTGCCAGAAGTGCCCCGACTCGCTTCTATGAGCAGTTCTTC	CARSAPTRFYEQFF
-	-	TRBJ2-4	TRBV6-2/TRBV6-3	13	TGTGCCAGCAGCCAGGGCCTTAACAACATTCAGTACTTC	CASSQGLNNIQYF
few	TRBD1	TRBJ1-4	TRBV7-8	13	TGTGCCAGCAGCACAGGACAGGGAAGAAAACTGTTTTTT	CASSTGQGRKLFF
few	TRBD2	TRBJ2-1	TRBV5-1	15	TGCGCCAGCAGCTTCATGCGGGAGCGCAACAATGAGCAGTTCTTC	CASSFMRERNNEQFF
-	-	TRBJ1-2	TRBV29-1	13	TGCAGCGCCGAGACGCCGATCAACTATGGCTACACCTTC	CSAETPINYGYTF
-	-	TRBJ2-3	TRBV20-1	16	TGCAGTGCTAGAGATTATAGGGGCCGTAGCACAGATACGCAGTATTTT	CSARDYRGRSTDTQYF
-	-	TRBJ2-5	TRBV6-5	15	TGTGCCAGCAGTTTGGGCGATGTTCGGGGAGAGACCCAGTACTTT	CASSLGDVRGETQYF
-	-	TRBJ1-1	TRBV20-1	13	TGCAGTGCCTCAACCCCGGCTAACACTGAAGCTTTCTTT	CSASTPANTEAFF
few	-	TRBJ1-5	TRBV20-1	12	TGCAGTGCTAGGGGAAGGGGCCAGCCCCAGCATTTT	CSARGRGQPQHF
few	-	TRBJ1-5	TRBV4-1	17	TGCGCCAGCAGCCAAGAGACCGCTCTATATAGCAATCAGCCCCAGCATTTT	CASSQETALYSNQPQHF
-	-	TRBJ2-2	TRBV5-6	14	TGTGCCAGCAGCTTGGTATTGAAACCCGGGGAGCTGTTTTTT	CASSLVLKPGELFF
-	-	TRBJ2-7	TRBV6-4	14	TGTGCCAGCATCCGAGGTCAGAGCTCCTACGAGCAGTACTTC	CASIRGQSSYEQYF
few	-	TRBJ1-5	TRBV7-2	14	TGTGCCAGCAGTCCCCGCGGAGCGAATCAGCCCCAGCATTTT	CASSPRGANQPQHF
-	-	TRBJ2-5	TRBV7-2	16	TGTGCCAGCAGCTTAGCTGTCTGGCGGGCGGGAAATGAGCAGTACTTC	CASSLAVWRAGNEQYF
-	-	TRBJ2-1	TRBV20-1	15	TGCAGTGCTAGAGATCGGAGAACAGCCCAAGAGACCCAGTTCTTC	CSARDRRTAQETQFF
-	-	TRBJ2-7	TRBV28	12	TGTGCCAGCAGCCTAACAGAGTACGAGCAGTACTTC	CASSLTEYEQYF
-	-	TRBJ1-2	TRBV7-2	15	TGTGCCAGCAGCCCGGCTTATGCGAGGGGTTTGGGCTACACCTTC	CASSPAYARGLGYTF
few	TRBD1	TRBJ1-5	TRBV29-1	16	TGCAGCGTTGAGATCCCGGGACAGGGTGGCAATCAGCCCCAGCATTTT	CSVEIPGQGGNQPQHF
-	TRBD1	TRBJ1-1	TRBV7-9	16	TGTGCCAGCAGCTTAGCGTCGGGACAGGGGGTAACAGAAGCTTTCTTT	CASSLASGQGVTEAFF
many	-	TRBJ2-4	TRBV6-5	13	TGTGCCAGCAGTTGGCAGCCGATGGACATTCAGTACTTC	CASSWQPMDIQYF
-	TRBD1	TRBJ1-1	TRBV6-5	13	TGTGCCAGCAAGGGACAGATGAACACTGGAGCTTTCTTT	CASKGQMNTGAFF
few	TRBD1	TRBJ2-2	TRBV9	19	TGTGCCAGCAGCCCGTGGACAGGGACGTATTGGGCGAACACCGGGGAGCTGTTTTTT	CASSPWTGTYWANTGELFF
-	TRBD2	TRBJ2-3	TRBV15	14	TGTGCCACCAGCAGAGATTTGCGACTAGCGGGGGGGTATTTT	CATSRDLRLAGGYF
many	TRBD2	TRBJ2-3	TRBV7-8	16	TGTGCCAGCAGCTCGCGCGGCGGGAGGGCCACATCTACGCAGTATTTT	CASSSRGGRATSTQYF
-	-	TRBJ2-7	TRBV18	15	TGTGCCAGCTCACCAAGGGACGGGATGTCCTACGAGCAGTACTTC	CASSPRDGMSYEQYF
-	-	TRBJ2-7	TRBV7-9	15	TGTGCCAGCAGCTGGTTGGGGGGAGTGCCCAATGAGCAGTACTTC	CASSWLGGVPNEQYF
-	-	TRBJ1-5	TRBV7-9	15	TGTGCCAGCAGCTTACAGGGGCTAGGCAATCAGCCCCAGCATTTT	CASSLQGLGNQPQHF
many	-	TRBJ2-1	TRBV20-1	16	TGCAGTGCTAGAGATCTCTGGCATGGGTTGGGCAATGAGCAGTTCTTC	CSARDLWHGLGNEQFF
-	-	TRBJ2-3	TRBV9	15	TGTGCCAGCAGCCCGATCGGGGTCCCAAGAGATACGCAGTTTTTT	CASSPIGVPRDTQFF
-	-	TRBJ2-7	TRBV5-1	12	TGCGCCAGCAGCTTGGAAAGCCACGAGCAGTACTTC	CASSLESHEQYF